The sequence of this T cell receptor beta chain was determined in a study of shared clonotypes between healthy human individuals. Findings and caveats of the study: Shared across a handful of donors were approximately 5% of the naive CD4 clonotypes.

Details on this clone: The antigen remains unidentified.

TCRdb keeps only in-frame clones here, not all; method: immunoSEQ multiplex PCR. The data hold around 1.5 million clones, with nearly 99% observed a single time. The V end lost 8 bases, the J end lost 7 bases, and 17 bases lay between the germline ends. This CDR3 is 14 amino acids long. Germline V gene lookup returns CDR1 MNHEY and CDR2 SMNVEV (reference sequence). The TCR was taken from a young man in good health. The rearrangement joins TRBV27 to TRBJ1-4; TRBD1 might be the D (5 bases). Input material: naive CD4+ T cells sorted from blood. The subset denotes: CD45RA+ positively selected. CDR3 in amino acids: CASGPWQGAEKLFF. Written as DNA, the CDR3 is TGTGCCAGCGGACCCTGGCAGGGTGCTGAAAAACTGTTTTTT.